Given below is one T cell receptor beta chain in context. Its cognate antigen is unknown. These data are taken from a study of cytomegalovirus exposure and HLA in healthy donors. Regarding the study as a whole: A later analysis showed HLA-associated TCR beta chains outstripping equally common others in clonal expansion. In a later analysis, a missense DCLRE1C variant was linked to TCR beta V- and J-gene trimming.

The CDR3 sequence is 14 residues long. Germline assignment: CDR1 SGDLS and CDR2 YYNGEE. The primer mix had 60 Vbeta and 13 Jbeta primers. Profiling relied on immunoSEQ multiplex PCR, and the TCRdb table lists in-frame clones only, not all of them. The repertoire has roughly 150,000 clones, roughly 85% of them found once; the top ten carry 1%. This chain uses TRBV9 with TRBJ2-5; D is unclear. TRBJ2-7 matches the DNA end more closely, so the J call is doubtful. This TCR was sampled from a boy aged 2 to 9 in good health and CMV-seronegative. Sample: PBMCs. This CDR3 reads CASSGRGGLNEQYF. DNA for the CDR3: TGTGCCAGCAGCGGCAGAGGCGGCCTGAACGAGCAGTACTTC.